Described below is a single T cell receptor beta chain sequence and its context. The antigen this receptor binds is unknown. No quality values exist for individual bases; no much larger clone is one base distant. Two rounds of multiplex PCR were performed to amplify the TCR beta CDR3 region from genomic DNA. In the first round of PCR, primers specific to each TRBV and TRBJ gene were used, and the primer sequences are filed in Chinese patent CN105087789A. Universal primers were used in the second round of PCR. The Roche High Pure PCR Template Preparation Kit was used to extract genomic DNA from frozen PBMCs. Libraries were sequenced paired-end with 151 bp reads on an Illumina HiSeq 3000. Per the original workflow: CutAdapt was used to discard raw reads that did not contain the multiplex PCR primer sequences. High-quality paired reads were merged into contigs with PEAR. TRB V, D and J gene segments were assigned to each contig with MiXCR by alignment to reference sequences. CDR3 sequences were clustered by base quality and sequence similarity to remove sequencing errors. Shannon entropy, normalized by the natural log of the productive TCR sequence number, served as the measure of diversity. One minus Shannon entropy divided by the natural log of the number of unique clonotypes was used as the definition of clonality. Using the Youden index from ROC curves, the researchers picked the repertoire-metric cut-offs for progression-free survival, and all analyses were carried out in R 3.5.3. The raw public reads went through TCRdb reprocessing: fastp at Q25, MiXCR clone calling, in-frame beta chains kept. Under each unique CDR3 protein, matching rows form one entry showing the most common genes and DNA. The V and J calls were not made by the authors but by TCRdb's processing. Here the sample has over 15,000 distinct CDR3 sequences; 35% to 45% occur a single time. The ten largest clonotypes hold 44% of the sample.

No patient had a history of other malignancies or prior chemotherapy or radiotherapy, and all had node-negative disease on CT and PET/CT. At each of the two time points, 5.5 to 6 milliliters of peripheral venous blood were collected into EDTA tubes. Ficoll-Paque Plus density-gradient centrifugation was used to isolate PBMCs. Right after collection, samples were placed at -80 degrees C and kept there until analysis. The sample originates from a study of prognosis after radiotherapy for stage I lung cancer (dated by TCRdb to the early 2020s). Concerning the study at large: Between early 2018 and 2019, approximately 20 stage I NSCLC patients were enrolled in Nanjing, China. Distant metastases were developed by four of the 19 patients after SBRT, at a median of 7 months, whereas no significant progression was observed in the other 15 patients. Enrolled patients comprised 12 to 15 with newly diagnosed primary stage I lung tumors and four to six with oligometastatic NSCLC after surgical resection of the primary tumor. SBRT was delivered in 3 to 5 fractions with a biologically effective dose of at least 100 Gy, and image-guided IMRT or VMAT was used for delivery. In every patient, SBRT was given without any concurrent therapy. The study sequenced roughly 40 blood samples from around 20 patients, one before and one after SBRT per patient. Every patient was deemed medically inoperable, approximately 12 because of comorbidities and 7 because they refused surgery. Peripheral blood TCR beta repertoires were profiled in stage I NSCLC patients before and after stereotactic body radiotherapy, and the repertoires were related to distant failure. Tumor histology was squamous cell carcinoma in seven patients and adenocarcinoma in about 12. The cohort was made up of some 12 men and a handful of women, with a median age of roughly 79 years and an age range of about 50 to 90 years. Overall study outcomes, separate from this receptor: The study was limited by the small cohort and short follow-up, and independent validation of the study findings is required. No determination of tumor specificity was made for expanded TCR clones. No adjustment for multiple comparisons was applied to any of the reported P values. Unique TCR clone counts fell after SBRT (median about 9,300 before versus under 8,000 after; Wilcoxon paired P=0.011). Post-SBRT Shannon entropy and its change from baseline were lower in patients who developed distant metastases; baseline Shannon entropy was not associated with metastases. TRBV and TRBJ usage frequencies reportedly varied with metastasis status, involving two V genes at baseline and several V and two J genes after SBRT.

The cysteine opens and the phenylalanine closes a CDR3 of 16 amino acids. CDR3 DNA only is kept here, 48 bases in frame from base 1. The germline V gene specifies MNHNS as CDR1 and SASEGT as CDR2. The junction shows trimming of 3 bases on V and 2 bases on J, plus 15 bases between the germline ends. Here the sequenced sample was PBMCs, taken before or after stereotactic body radiation therapy (not recorded which). The sequence came from a donor of 50 years or more with non-small cell lung cancer. The rearrangement joined TRBV6-1 to TRBJ2-3, with the D gene too uncertain to name. The nucleotide sequence is given as TGTGCCAGCAGTGACGATGCTGGTTTTATCACAGATACGCAGTATTTT. It encodes CASSDDAGFITDTQYF.